This T cell receptor beta chain was captured by sequencing in a study of beta chain features in type 1 diabetes. Across the study: Summed over all samples, the examined sorted cells came to more than 85 million. General observations from the study: All four CD4+ subsets from Type 1 diabetes patients carried moderately but significantly shorter TCRB CDR3s. Patients' naive, central memory and Treg TCRB repertoires seemed closer to one another than those of healthy donors.

About this clone: Its antigen is undetermined.

The entirety of the isolated RNA underwent reverse transcription, so expressed TCRB transcripts were sequenced. Produced via immunoSEQ multiplex PCR; TCRdb's table is partial and in-frame only. The sample has 150,000 to 200,000 clones, roughly 9.1% seen once. Sequencing was done on a sample of central memory CD4+ T cells from blood. This receptor was taken from a woman aged 18-30 years in good health.

The CDR3 sequence: CAWSSGIQETQYF. The CDR3 DNA is TGTGCCTGGAGTAGCGGTATCCAAGAGACCCAGTACTTC. The chain links TRBV30 to TRBJ2-5; D may be TRBD2 (5 bases). The V end lost 2 bases, the J end lost 1 base, and 8 bases lay between the germline ends. The CDR3 contains 13 residues. Germline V gives CDR1 GTSNPN, CDR2 SVGIG (reference sequence).